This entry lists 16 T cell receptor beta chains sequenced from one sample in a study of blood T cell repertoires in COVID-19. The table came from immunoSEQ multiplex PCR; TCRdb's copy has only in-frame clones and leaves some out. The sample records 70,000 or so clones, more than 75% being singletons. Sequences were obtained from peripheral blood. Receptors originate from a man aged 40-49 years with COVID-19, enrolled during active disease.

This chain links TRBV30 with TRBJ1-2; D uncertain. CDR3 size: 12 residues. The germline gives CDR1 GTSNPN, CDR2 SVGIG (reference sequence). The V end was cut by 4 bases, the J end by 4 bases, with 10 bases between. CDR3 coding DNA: TGTGCCTGGAAAACAGAGCCCTATGGCTACACCTTC. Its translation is CAWKTEPYGYTF.

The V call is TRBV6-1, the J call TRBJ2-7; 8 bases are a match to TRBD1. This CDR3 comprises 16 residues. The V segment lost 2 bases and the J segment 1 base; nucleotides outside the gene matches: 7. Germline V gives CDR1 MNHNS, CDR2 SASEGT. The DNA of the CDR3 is TGTGCCAGCAGTGAAAAGCAGGGGGCAGTTTCCTACGAGCAGTACTTC. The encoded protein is CASSEKQGAVSYEQYF.

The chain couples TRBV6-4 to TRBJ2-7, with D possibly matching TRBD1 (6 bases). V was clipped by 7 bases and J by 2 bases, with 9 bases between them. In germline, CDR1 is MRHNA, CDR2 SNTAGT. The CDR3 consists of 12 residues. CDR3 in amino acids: CASTGHPYEQYF. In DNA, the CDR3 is TGTGCCAGCACGGGACACCCCTACGAGCAGTACTTC.

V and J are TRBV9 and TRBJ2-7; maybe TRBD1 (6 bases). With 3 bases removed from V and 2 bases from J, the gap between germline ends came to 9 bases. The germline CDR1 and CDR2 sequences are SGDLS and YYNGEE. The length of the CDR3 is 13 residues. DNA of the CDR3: TGTGCCAGCAGCGGGGACATCGCCTACGAGCAGTACTTC. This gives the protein CASSGDIAYEQYF. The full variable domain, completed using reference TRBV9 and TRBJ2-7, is DSGVTQTPKHLITATGQRVTLRCSPRSGDLSVYWYQQSLDQGLQFLIQYYNGEERAKGNILERFSAQQFPDLHSELNLSSLELGDSALYFCASSGDIAYEQYFGPGTRLTVT.

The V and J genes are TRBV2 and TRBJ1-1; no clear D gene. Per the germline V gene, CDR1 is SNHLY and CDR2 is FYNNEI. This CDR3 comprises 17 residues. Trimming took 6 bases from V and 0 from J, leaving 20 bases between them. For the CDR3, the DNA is TGTGCCAGCAGGGAGACGGCAATGGCGCTCATGAACACTGAAGCTTTCTTT. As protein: CASRETAMALMNTEAFF.

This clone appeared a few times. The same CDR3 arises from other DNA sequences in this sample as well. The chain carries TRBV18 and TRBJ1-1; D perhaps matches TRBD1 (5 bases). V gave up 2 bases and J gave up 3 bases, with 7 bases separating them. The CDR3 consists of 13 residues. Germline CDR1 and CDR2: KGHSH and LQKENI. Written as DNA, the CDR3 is TGTGCCAGCTCACCAACGGGGGACACTGAAGCTTTCTTT. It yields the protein CASSPTGDTEAFF.

The CDR3 here is CASSEAPLAEYEQYF. The CDR3 DNA reads TGTGCCAGCAGTGAAGCACCCTTGGCAGAATACGAGCAGTACTTC. V gene TRBV2 combines with J gene TRBJ2-7, with D unclear. The CDR3 has 15 amino acids. Trimming shortened V by 0 bases and J by 4 bases, and 13 bases separated the two germline ends. CDR1 and CDR2 (germline): SNHLY, FYNNEI. The full variable domain, in which reference TRBV2 and TRBJ2-7 provide the parts outside the CDR3, is EPEVTQTPSHQVTQMGQEVILRCVPISNHLYFYWYRQILGQKVEFLVSFYNNEISEKSEIFDDQFSVERPDGSNFTLKIRSTKLEDSAMYFCASSEAPLAEYEQYFGPGTRLTVT.

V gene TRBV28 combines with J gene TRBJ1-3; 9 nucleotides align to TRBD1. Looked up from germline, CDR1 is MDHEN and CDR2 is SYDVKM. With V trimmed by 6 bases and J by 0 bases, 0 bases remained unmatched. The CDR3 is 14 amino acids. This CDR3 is CASRDRGSGNTIYF. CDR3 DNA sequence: TGTGCCAGCAGGGACAGGGGCTCTGGAAACACCATATATTTT.

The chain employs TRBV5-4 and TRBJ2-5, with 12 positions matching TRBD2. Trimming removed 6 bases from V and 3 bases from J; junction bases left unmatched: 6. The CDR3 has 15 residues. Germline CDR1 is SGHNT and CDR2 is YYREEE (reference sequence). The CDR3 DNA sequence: TGTGCCAGCAAACCTAGCGGGGGGGCCGAAGAGACCCAGTACTTC. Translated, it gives CASKPSGGAEETQYF.

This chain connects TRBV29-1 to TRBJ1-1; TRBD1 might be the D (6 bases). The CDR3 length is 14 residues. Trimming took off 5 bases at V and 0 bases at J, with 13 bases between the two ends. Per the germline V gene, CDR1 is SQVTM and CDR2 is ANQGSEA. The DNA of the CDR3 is TGCAGCGTTAAGCCGGGACATATGAACACTGAAGCTTTCTTT. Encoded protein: CSVKPGHMNTEAFF.

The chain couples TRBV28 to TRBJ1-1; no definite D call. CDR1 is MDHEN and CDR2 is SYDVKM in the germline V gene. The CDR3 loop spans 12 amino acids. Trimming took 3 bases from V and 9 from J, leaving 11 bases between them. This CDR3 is CASSFAQVQAFF. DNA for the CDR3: TGTGCCAGCAGTTTTGCGCAGGTTCAAGCTTTCTTT.

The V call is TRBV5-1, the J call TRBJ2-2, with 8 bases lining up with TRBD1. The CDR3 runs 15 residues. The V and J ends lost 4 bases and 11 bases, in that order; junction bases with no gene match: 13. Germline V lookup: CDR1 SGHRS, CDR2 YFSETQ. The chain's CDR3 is CASSPQGEVGGELFF. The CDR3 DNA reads TGCGCCAGCAGCCCACAGGGGGAAGTCGGTGGAGAGCTGTTTTTT.

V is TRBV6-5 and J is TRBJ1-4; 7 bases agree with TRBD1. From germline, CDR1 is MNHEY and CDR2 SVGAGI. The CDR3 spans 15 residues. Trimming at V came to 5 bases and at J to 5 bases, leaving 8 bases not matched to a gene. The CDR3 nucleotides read TGTGCCAGCAGTCGGGGACAGTCCCCAAATGAAAAACTGTTTTTT. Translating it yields CASSRGQSPNEKLFF.

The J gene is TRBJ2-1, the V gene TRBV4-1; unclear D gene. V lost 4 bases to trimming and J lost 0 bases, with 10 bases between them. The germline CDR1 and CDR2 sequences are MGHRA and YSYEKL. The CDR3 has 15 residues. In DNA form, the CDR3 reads TGCGCCAGCAGCCCGACACCGAACTCCTACAATGAGCAGTTCTTC. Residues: CASSPTPNSYNEQFF.

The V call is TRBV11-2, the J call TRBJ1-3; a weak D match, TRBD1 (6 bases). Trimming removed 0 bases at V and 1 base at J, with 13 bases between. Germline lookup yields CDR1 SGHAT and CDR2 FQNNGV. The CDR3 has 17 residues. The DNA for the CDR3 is TGTGCCAGCAGCTTAGATTATGGCAGGGGATCTGGAAACACCATATATTTT. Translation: CASSLDYGRGSGNTIYF.

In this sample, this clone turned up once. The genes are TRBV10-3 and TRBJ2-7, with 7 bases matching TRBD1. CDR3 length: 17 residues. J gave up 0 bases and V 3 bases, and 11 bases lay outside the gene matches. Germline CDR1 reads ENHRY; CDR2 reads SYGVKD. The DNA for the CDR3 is TGTGCCATCAGTGACCCGGGACAGAAAACCTTCTCCTACGAGCAGTACTTC. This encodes CAISDPGQKTFSYEQYF.